This T cell receptor beta chain was recorded in a study of response to subunit inactivated influenza vaccine. V was clipped by 6 bases and J by 4 bases; unmatched bases: 10. The CDR3 totals 15 residues. The germline V gene has CDR1 MDHEN and CDR2 SYDVKM. TCRdb redid the calling of the RT-PCR reads with MiXCR, one entry per CDR3 protein. The sample yields roughly 550,000 distinct CDR3 sequences, roughly a quarter seen once. These data were also filed under a second study, of T cells expressing NK-cell markers. This second report adds: Making the TCR beta cDNA relied on 5'RACE template switching with UMIs. Several of the experiments relied on an anti-gamma-delta TCR antibody so that only alpha-beta TCR T cells were sorted.

The clonotype comes from a man aged 50 to 60 who received an inactivated influenza vaccine. Sequencing used CD4+ T cells sorted from PBMCs, obtained approximately 12 days after vaccination. This rearrangement joins TRBV28 to TRBJ2-7, with TRBD2 identical over 9 bases. CDR3 in amino acids: CASSPISGGIYEQYF. CDR3 nucleotide sequence: TGTGCCAGCAGCCCGATAAGCGGGGGGATATACGAGCAGTACTTC.